Following are 7 T cell receptor beta chains from one sample sequenced in a study of T-cell memory formation after mild COVID-19. TCRdb re-derived calls from the 5' RACE reads in MiXCR, one entry per CDR3 protein. The table records about 190,000 distinct CDR3 sequences, approximately 20% of them present only once. The specimen sequenced was PBMCs or a T cell subset sorted from them (not recorded which). These receptors came from an adult woman who had mild COVID-19 (a few samples of this study predate the infection). Cell type and time point are not known.

This clonotype was counted only a few times. This chain joins TRBV6-6 and TRBJ2-5, with TRBD1 matching over 7 bases. There are 13 residues in the CDR3. V shed 5 bases, J shed 5 bases, and the junction held 5 bases outside the gene matches. Germline lookup yields CDR1 MNHNY and CDR2 SVGAGI (reference sequence). CDR3 residues: CASSLDRVETQYF. The CDR3 DNA is TGTGCCAGCAGTCTCGACAGGGTGGAGACCCAGTACTTC.

The chain employs TRBV24-1 and TRBJ2-2; no definite D call. CDR1 is KGHDR, CDR2 SFDVKD, per germline. The CDR3 has 15 amino acids. The V and J ends lost 4 bases and 6 bases respectively, with 14 bases between them. CDR3 nucleotide sequence: TGTGCCACCAGTGACCCCCGTACCGGGCCCGGGGAGCTGTTTTTT. Protein product: CATSDPRTGPGELFF.

This clonotype was observed a few times. V is TRBV27 and J is TRBJ1-2; D perhaps matches TRBD1 (5 bases). With 3 bases removed from V and 10 bases from J, the gap between germline ends came to 15 bases. Germline V gene data show CDR1 as MNHEY and CDR2 as SMNVEV (reference sequence). The CDR3 is made up of 13 amino acids. CDR3 loop: CASSFGGTGSYTF. The CDR3, as DNA: TGTGCCAGCAGTTTCGGTGGGACGGGATCCTACACCTTC.

The chain links TRBV9 to TRBJ2-1; 8 positions match TRBD1. The CDR3 is made up of 14 amino acids. V gave up 4 bases and J gave up 7 bases; unmatched junction bases: 7. In germline, CDR1 is SGDLS, CDR2 YYNGEE. Here the CDR3 reads CASSPDRVFNEQFF. In DNA form, the CDR3 reads TGTGCCAGCAGCCCGGACAGGGTTTTTAATGAGCAGTTCTTC.

The V and J genes are TRBV7-2 and TRBJ1-5; tentatively, D is TRBD1 (5 bases). The CDR3 totals 14 residues. V lost 3 bases, J lost 5 bases, and 11 bases lay in between. Germline V lookup: CDR1 SGHTA, CDR2 FQGNSA. The CDR3 sequence is CASSLQGGDQPQHF. In nucleotides, the CDR3 is TGTGCCAGCAGCTTGCAGGGAGGGGATCAGCCCCAGCATTTT.

This chain joins TRBV12-3 or TRBV12-4 and TRBJ2-7, with 8 bases aligning to TRBD1. The J segment lost 4 bases and the V segment lost 9 bases, leaving 8 bases of the junction unmatched. The CDR3 covers 13 residues. The CDR3 coding sequence is TGTGCCAGTGGGGCAGGGGGCTTTTACGAGCAGTACTTC. This translates into CASGAGGFYEQYF.

V usage is TRBV20-1 and J usage is TRBJ1-4; no clear D gene. Trimming pared 0 bases from V and 2 bases from J, leaving 13 bases between. CDR1 DFQATT and CDR2 SNEGSKA come from the germline V gene (reference sequence). This CDR3 spans 16 amino acids. The CDR3 nucleotides read TGCAGTGCTAGAGAATGGGGATACTCGACTAATGAAAAACTGTTTTTT. Its protein is CSAREWGYSTNEKLFF.